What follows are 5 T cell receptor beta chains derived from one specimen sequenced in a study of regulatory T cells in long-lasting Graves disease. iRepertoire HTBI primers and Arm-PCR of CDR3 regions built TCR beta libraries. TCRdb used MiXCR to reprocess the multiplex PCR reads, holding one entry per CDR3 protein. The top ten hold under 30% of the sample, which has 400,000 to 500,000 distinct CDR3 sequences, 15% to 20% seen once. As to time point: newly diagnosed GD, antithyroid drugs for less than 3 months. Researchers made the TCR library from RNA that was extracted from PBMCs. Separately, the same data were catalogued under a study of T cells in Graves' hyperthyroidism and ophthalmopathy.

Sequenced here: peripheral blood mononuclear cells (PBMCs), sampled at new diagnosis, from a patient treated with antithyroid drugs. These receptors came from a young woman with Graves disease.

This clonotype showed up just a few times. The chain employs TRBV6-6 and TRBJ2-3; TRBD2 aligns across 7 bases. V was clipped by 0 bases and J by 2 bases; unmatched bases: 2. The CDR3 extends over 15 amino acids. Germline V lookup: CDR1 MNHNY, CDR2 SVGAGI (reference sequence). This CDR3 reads CASSYSGLITDTQYF. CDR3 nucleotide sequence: TGTGCCAGCAGTTACTCGGGACTAATCACAGATACGCAGTATTTT.

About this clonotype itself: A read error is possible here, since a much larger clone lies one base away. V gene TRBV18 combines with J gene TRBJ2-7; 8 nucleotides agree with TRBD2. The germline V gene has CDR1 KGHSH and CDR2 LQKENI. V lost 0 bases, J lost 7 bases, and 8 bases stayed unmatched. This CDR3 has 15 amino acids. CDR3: CASSPPQGGRNEQYF. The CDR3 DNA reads TGTGCCAGCTCACCACCCCAGGGCGGGAGGAATGAGCAGTACTTC.

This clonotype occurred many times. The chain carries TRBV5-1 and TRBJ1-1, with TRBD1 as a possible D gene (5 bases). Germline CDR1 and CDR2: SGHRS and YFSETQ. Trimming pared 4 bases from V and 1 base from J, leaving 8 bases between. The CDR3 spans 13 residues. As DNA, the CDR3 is TGCGCCAGCAGCACACAGGCGAACACTGAAGCTTTCTTT. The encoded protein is CASSTQANTEAFF.

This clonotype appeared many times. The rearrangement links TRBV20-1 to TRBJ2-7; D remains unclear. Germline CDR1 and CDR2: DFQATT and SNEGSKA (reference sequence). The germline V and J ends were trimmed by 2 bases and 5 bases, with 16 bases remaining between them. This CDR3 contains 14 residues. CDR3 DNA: TGCAGTGCTAGAATGTCAGGTCCTTTGGACGAGCAGTACTTC. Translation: CSARMSGPLDEQYF.

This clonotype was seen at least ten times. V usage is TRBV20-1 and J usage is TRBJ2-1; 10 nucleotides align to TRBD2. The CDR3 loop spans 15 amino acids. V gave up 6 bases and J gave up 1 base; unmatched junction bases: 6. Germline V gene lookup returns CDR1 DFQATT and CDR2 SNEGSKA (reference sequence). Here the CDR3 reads CSAKTAGGSYNEQFF. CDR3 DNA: TGCAGTGCCAAGACAGCGGGAGGGTCCTACAATGAGCAGTTCTTC.